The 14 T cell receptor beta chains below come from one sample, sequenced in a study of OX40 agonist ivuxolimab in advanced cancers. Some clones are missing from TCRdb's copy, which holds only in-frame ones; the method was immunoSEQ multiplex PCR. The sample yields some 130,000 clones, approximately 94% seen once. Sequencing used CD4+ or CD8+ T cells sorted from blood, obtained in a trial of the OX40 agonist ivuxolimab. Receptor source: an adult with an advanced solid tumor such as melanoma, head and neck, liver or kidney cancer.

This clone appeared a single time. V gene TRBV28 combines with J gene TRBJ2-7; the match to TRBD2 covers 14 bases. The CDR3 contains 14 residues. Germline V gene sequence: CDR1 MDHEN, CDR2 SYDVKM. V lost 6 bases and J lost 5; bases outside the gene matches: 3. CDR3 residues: CASRGLAGVNEQYF. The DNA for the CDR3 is TGTGCCAGCAGGGGACTAGCGGGAGTCAACGAGCAGTACTTC.

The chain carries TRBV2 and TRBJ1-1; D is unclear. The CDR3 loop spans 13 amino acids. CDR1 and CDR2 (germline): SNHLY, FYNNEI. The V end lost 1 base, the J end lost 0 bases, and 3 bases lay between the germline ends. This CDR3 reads CASSEDLNTEAFF. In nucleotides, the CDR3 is TGTGCCAGCAGTGAAGATTTGAACACTGAAGCTTTCTTT. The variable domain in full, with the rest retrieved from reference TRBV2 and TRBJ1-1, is EPEVTQTPSHQVTQMGQEVILRCVPISNHLYFYWYRQILGQKVEFLVSFYNNEISEKSEIFDDQFSVERPDGSNFTLKIRSTKLEDSAMYFCASSEDLNTEAFFGQGTRLTVV.

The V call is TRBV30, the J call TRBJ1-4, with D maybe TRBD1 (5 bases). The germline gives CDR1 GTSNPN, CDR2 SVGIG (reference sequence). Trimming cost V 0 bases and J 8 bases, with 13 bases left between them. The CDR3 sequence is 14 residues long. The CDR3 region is CAWSVGTWGEKLFF. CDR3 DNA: TGTGCCTGGAGTGTAGGGACCTGGGGGGAAAAACTGTTTTTT.

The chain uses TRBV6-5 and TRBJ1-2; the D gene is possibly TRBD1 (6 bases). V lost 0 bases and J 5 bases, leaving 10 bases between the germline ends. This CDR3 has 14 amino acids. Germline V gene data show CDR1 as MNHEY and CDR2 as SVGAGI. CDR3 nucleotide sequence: TGTGCCAGCAGTTACTCCGGACAGAGTTATGGCTACACCTTC. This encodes CASSYSGQSYGYTF.

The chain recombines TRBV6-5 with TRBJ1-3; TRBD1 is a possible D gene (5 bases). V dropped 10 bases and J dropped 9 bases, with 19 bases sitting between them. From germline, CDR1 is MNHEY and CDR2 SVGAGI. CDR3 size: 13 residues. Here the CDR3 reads CATKTDGGGTIYF. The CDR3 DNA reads TGTGCCACCAAGACGGACGGGGGTGGCACCATATATTTT.

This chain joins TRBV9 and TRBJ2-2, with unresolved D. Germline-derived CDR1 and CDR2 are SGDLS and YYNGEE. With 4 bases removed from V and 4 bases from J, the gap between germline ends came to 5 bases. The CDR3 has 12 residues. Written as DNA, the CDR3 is TGTGCCAGCAGCCGGGCCACCGGGGAGCTGTTTTTT. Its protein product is CASSRATGELFF.

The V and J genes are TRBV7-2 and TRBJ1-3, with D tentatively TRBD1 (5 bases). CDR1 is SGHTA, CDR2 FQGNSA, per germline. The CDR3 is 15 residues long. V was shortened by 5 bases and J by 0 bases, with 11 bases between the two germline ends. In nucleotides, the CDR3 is TGTGCCAGCAGCCAATTGAGGGGCTCTGGAAACACCATATATTTT. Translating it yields CASSQLRGSGNTIYF.

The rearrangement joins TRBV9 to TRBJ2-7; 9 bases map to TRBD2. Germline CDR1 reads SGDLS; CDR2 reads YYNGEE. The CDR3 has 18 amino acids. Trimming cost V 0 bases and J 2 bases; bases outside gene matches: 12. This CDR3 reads CASSVEPKSGGPAYEQYF. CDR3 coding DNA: TGTGCCAGCAGCGTAGAGCCCAAGAGCGGGGGGCCCGCCTACGAGCAGTACTTC. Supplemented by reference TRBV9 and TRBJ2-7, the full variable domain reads DSGVTQTPKHLITATGQRVTLRCSPRSGDLSVYWYQQSLDQGLQFLIQYYNGEERAKGNILERFSAQQFPDLHSELNLSSLELGDSALYFCASSVEPKSGGPAYEQYFGPGTRLTVT.

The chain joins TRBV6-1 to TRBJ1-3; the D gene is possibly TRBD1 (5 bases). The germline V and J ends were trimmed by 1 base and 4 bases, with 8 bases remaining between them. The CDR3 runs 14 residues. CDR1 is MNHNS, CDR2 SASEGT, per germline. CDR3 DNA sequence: TGTGCCAGCAGTGAAGACGGGGACGGAAACACCATATATTTT. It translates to CASSEDGDGNTIYF.

The CDR3 coding sequence is TGTGCCACCAGCAACAGGGCCAATCAGCCCCAGCATTTT. Its protein product is CATSNRANQPQHF. The chain carries TRBV15 and TRBJ1-5; tentatively, D is TRBD1 (6 bases). The length of the CDR3 is 13 residues. Germline CDR1 LNHNV, CDR2 YYDKDF (reference sequence). Deletions cut 4 bases from V and 3 bases from J, with 7 bases between.

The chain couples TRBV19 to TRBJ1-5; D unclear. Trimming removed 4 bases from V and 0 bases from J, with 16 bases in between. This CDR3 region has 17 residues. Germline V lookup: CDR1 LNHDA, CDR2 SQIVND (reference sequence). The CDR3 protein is CASSREAGLLSNQPQHF. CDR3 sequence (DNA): TGTGCCAGTAGTAGGGAAGCGGGCTTGCTTAGCAATCAGCCCCAGCATTTT.

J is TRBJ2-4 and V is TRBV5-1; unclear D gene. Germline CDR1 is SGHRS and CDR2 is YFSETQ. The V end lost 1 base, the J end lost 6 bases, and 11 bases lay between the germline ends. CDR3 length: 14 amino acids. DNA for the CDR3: TGCGCCAGCAGCTTGCAAGCAGGAACAAACATTCAGTACTTC. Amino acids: CASSLQAGTNIQYF.

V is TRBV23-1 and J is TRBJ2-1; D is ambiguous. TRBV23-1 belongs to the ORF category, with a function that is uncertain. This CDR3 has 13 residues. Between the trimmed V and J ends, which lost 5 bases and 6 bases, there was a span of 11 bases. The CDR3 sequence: CASSGPSRNEQFF. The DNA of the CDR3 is TGCGCCAGCAGTGGACCCAGCCGCAATGAGCAGTTCTTC.

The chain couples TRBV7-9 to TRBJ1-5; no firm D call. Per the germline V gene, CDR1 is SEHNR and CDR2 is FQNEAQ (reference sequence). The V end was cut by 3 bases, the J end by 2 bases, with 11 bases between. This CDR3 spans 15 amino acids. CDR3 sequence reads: CASSFGGAGNQPQHF. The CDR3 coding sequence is TGTGCCAGCAGCTTCGGTGGCGCGGGCAATCAGCCCCAGCATTTT.